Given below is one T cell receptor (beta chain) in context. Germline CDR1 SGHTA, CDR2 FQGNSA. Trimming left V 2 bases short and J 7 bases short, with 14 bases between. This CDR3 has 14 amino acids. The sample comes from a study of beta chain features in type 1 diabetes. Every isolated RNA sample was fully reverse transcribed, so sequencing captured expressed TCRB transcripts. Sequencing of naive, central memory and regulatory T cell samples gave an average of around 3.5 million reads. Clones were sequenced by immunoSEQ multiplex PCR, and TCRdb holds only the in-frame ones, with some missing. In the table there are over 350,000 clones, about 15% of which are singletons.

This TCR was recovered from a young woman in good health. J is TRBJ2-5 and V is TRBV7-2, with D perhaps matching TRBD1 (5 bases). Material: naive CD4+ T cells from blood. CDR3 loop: CASSLSQGGATQYF. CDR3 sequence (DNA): TGTGCCAGCAGCTTATCCCAGGGTGGGGCGACCCAGTACTTC.